This entry concerns a single T cell receptor beta chain. This clonotype was counted only a few times. Its antigen specificity is not known. No per-base quality is available; no much larger clone lies one base away. Starting from around 500 ng total RNA, TCRbeta-specific cDNA was produced by reverse transcription with a constant-region primer and ProtoScript II reverse transcriptase. Construction of the TCRbeta libraries relied on three nested rounds of multiplex PCR, following a slightly modified ARM-PCR procedure. Sample barcodes and Illumina adapters were added in a final 25-cycle PCR with Deep VentR polymerase. Amplicons of 200-500 bp were gel-purified with a QIAquick gel extraction kit before sequencing. TCRbeta amplicons were sequenced on an Illumina HiSeq 2500 with 250-bp paired-end reads. Turning to the authors' computational methods: Quality trimming of reads was performed with Trimmomatic v0.33, and paired reads were merged with FLASH v1.2.11 so that full CDR3 sequences could be recovered. V, D and J germline segments were assigned to the rearranged TCRbeta sequences using MiGEC v1.2.1b. Clonotype statistics, along with Shannon-Wiener diversity indices, were calculated using VDJtools v1.0.0. Except for diversity analysis, only the 250 most abundant clonotypes of each sample were used in subsequent analyses to reduce sampling bias. TCRdb cleaned the public reads at Q25 with fastp, built clones with MiXCR and kept in-frame beta chains. Rows merge per CDR3 protein into single entries with the most common DNA and genes. V and J calls and clone size were set by TCRdb, not the authors. In this sample the table shows about 200,000 distinct CDR3 sequences, around 60% of which occur a single time. Approximately 7% of the sample is in the top ten clones.

RNA from unsorted whole blood was extracted with TRIzol reagent, and germline DNA was obtained with the DNeasy Blood & Tissue kit. Chronic HBV infection was present in the patients, and the patients were treatment-naive at sampling. Approximately 3.9 milliliters of peripheral blood were collected into K2EDTA tubes before surgery. The data belong to a study of tumor-infiltrating lymphocytes in primary liver carcinoma (dated by TCRdb to about 2017). About the study as a whole: Between November 2015 and March 2016, a few patients in China with histopathologically diagnosed primary liver carcinoma had surgical resection. The five patients, three men and two women aged 30 to 69 years, had hepatocellular carcinoma (four) or combined HCC and intrahepatic cholangiocarcinoma (one). The tumors of the five patients were staged as T1-T3 N0M0, with maximum diameters ranging from roughly 4.2 to 10 cm. Each sample produced about 3.5 to 7.13 million productive TCRbeta reads, and read depth showed no significant difference between tissue types. For each liver tumor, the study sampled five regions along with adjacent normal tissue and blood, and applied TCRbeta repertoire sequencing, expression microarrays and whole-exome sequencing. TCRbeta repertoire sequencing covered 35 specimens from 5 patients: 25 tumor regions, 5 adjacent noncancerous liver tissues and 5 peripheral blood samples. Reproducibility between technical replicate repertoires was high, with correlation coefficients above 0.95 and mean shared-clone rates roughly 0.86. Findings and caveats that apply to the study as a whole: Only the TCR beta chain was sequenced, which likely underestimates true repertoire diversity because unpaired alpha chains were not captured. With just four or five patients in the study, the authors point out that the findings should be validated in a larger study. Bulk unsorted samples precluded comparing CD4+ and CD8+ T cell repertoires. Compared with blood, tumors had a significantly larger share of the repertoire taken up by the top 250 clones (p = 0.039). Repertoire overlap was found to be higher between tumor regions (mean around 35%) than between tumor-adjacent (roughly 17%) or tumor-blood (around 15%) pairs, consistent with antigen-driven expansion.

This clonotype was obtained from a woman aged 55-69 years with primary liver carcinoma and hepatitis B virus infection. The sequencing input was peripheral blood.

The DNA sequence is given as TGTGCCAGCAGTATCGGGGGCGGGGAGACCCAGTACTTC. It is translated as CASSIGGGETQYF. The V gene is TRBV28 and the J gene is TRBJ2-5, with the D gene tentatively TRBD1 or TRBD2, based on 6 matching bases in each. Spanning cysteine to phenylalanine, the CDR3 consists of 13 amino acids. Solely the CDR3 DNA is kept, with 39 bases framed from the first base. The germline V gene encodes CDR1 MDHEN and CDR2 SYDVKM. V is pared back by 5 bases and J by 5 bases, with 12 bases lying between the germline termini.